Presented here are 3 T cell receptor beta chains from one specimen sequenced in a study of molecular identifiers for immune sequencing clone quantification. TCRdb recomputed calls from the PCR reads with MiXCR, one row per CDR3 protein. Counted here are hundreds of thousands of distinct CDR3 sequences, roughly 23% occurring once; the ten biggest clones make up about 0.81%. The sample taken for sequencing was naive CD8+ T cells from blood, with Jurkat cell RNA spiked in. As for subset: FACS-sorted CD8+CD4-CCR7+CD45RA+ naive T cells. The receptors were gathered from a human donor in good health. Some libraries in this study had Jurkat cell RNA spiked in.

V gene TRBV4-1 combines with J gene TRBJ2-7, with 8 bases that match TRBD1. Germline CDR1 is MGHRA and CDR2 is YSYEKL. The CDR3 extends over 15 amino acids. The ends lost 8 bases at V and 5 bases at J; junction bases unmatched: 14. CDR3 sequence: CASRPGDRFPDEQYF. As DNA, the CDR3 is TGCGCCAGCCGCCCGGGGGACAGGTTTCCTGACGAGCAGTACTTC.

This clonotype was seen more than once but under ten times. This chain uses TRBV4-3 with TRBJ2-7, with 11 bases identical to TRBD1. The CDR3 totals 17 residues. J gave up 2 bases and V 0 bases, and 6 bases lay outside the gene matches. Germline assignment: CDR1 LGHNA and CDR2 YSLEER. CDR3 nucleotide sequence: TGCGCCAGCAGCCAAGATAGGGGGGGACAGGGGGCCTACGAGCAGTACTTC. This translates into CASSQDRGGQGAYEQYF.

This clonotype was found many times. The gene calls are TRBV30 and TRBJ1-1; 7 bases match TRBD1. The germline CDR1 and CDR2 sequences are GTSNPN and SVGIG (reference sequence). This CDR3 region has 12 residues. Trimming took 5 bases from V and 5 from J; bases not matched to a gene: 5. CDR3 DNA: TGTGCCTGGGGACAGGCGGGGACTGAAGCTTTCTTT. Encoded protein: CAWGQAGTEAFF.